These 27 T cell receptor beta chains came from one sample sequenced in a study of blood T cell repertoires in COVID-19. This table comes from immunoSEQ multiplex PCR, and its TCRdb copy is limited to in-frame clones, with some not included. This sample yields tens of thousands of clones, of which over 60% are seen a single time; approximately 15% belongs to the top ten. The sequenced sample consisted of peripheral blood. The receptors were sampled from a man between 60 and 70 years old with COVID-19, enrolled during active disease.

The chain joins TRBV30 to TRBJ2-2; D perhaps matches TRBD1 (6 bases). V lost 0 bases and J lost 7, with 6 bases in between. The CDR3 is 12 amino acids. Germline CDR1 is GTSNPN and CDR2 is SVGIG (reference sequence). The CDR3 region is CAWSVQGGELFF. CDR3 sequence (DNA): TGTGCCTGGAGTGTACAGGGCGGGGAGCTGTTTTTT.

The CDR3 DNA follows: TGTGCCAGCGGACCCTACAGGGACGATGAGCAGTTCTTC. Translation gives CASGPYRDDEQFF. The V and J genes are TRBV11-3 and TRBJ2-1; weak D call: TRBD1 (6 bases). Per germline, CDR1 SGHNT and CDR2 YENEEA. The CDR3 is 13 residues long. The ends were cut back, 8 bases at V and 8 bases at J, with 16 bases in the middle.

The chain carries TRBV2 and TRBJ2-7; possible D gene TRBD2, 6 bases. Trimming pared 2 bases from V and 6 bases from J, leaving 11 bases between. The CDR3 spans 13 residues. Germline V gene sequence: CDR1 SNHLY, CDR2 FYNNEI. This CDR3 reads CASSETKAGEQYF. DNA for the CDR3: TGTGCCAGCAGTGAAACTAAAGCGGGCGAGCAGTACTTC.

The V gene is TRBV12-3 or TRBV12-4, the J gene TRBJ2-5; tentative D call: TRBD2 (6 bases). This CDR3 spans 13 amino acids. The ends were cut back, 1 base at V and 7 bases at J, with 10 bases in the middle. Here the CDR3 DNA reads TGTGCCAGCAGTTTAGATCCGCGGGGGACCCAGTACTTC. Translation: CASSLDPRGTQYF.

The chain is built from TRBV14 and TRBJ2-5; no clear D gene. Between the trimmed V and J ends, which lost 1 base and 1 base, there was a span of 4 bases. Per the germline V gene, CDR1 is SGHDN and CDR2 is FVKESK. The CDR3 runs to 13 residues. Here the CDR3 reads CASSQAGQETQYF. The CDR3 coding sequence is TGTGCCAGCAGCCAAGCCGGCCAAGAGACCCAGTACTTC.

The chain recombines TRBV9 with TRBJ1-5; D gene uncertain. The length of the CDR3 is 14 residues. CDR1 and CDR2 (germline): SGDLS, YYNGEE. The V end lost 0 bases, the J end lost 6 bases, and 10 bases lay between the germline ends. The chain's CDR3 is CASSVGGETQPQHF. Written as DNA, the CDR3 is TGTGCCAGCAGCGTAGGGGGAGAGACTCAGCCCCAGCATTTT.

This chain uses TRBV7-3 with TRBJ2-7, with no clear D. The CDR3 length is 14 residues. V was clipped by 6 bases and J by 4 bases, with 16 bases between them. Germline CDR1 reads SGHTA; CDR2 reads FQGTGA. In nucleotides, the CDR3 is TGTGCCAGCAGGTACCAGACAACAGTTTACGAGCAGTACTTC. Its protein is CASRYQTTVYEQYF.

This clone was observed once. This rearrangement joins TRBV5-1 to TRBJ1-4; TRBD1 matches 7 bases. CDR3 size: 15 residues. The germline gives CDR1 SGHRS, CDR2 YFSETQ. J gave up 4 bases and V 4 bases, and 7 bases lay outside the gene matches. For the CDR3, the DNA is TGCGCCAGCAGCCGAGACAGGGATGGTAATGAAAAACTGTTTTTT. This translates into CASSRDRDGNEKLFF. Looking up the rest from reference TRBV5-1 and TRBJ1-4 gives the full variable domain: KAGVTQTPRYLIKTRGQQVTLSCSPISGHRSVSWYQQTPGQGLQFLFEYFSETQRNKGNFPGRFSGRQFSNSRSEMNVSTLELGDSALYLCASSRDRDGNEKLFFGSGTQLSVL.

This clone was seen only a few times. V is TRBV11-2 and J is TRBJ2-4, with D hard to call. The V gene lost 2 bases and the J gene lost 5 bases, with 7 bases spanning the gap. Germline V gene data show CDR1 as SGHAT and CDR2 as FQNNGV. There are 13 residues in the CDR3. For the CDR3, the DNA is TGTGCCAGCAGCTTAAACGGTCAAAACATTCAGTACTTC. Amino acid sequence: CASSLNGQNIQYF. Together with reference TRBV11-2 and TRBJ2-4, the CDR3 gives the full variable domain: EAGVAQSPRYKIIEKRQSVAFWCNPISGHATLYWYQQILGQGPKLLIQFQNNGVVDDSQLPKDRFSAERLKGVDSTLKIQPAKLEDSAVYLCASSLNGQNIQYFGAGTRLSVL.

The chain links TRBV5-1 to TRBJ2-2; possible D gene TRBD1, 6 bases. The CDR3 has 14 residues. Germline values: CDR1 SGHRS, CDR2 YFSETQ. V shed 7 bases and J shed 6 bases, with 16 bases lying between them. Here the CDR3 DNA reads TGCGCCAGCGGAGAGGGCAGGGGCGCCGGGGAGCTGTTTTTT. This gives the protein CASGEGRGAGELFF.

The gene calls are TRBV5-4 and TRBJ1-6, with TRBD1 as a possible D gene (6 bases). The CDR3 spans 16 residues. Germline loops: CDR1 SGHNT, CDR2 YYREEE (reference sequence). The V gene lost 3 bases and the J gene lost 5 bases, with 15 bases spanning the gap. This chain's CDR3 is CASSWAPGTNNSPLHF. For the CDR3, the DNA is TGTGCCAGCAGCTGGGCCCCGGGGACAAATAATTCACCCCTCCACTTT.

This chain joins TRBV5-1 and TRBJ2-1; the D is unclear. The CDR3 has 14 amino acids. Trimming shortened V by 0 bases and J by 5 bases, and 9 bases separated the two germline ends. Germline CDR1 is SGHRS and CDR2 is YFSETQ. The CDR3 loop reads CASSLGRADNEQFF. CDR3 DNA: TGCGCCAGCAGCTTGGGGAGAGCTGACAATGAGCAGTTCTTC.

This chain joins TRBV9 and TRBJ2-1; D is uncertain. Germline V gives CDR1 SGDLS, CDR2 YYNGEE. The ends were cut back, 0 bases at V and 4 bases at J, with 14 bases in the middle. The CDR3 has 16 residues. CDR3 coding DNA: TGTGCCAGCAGCGTAGGCACAGCCCAAGGATACAATGAGCAGTTCTTC. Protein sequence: CASSVGTAQGYNEQFF.

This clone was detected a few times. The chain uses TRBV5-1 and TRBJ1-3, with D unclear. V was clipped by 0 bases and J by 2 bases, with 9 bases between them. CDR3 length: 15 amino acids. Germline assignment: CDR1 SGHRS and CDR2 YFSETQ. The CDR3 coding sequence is TGCGCCAGCAGCTTGGATGAAGCCCCTGGAAACACCATATATTTT. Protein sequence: CASSLDEAPGNTIYF.

The CDR3 region has the DNA TGTGCCAGCAGCCACCCGACAGTAAATGAAAAACTGTTTTTT. Its protein is CASSHPTVNEKLFF. The chain carries TRBV3-1 (or the pseudogene TRBV3-2) and TRBJ1-4, with a weak D call TRBD1 (5 bases). The CDR3 has 14 residues. Germline V gene sequence: CDR1 LGHDT, CDR2 YNNKEL (reference sequence). Trimming removed 3 bases at V and 5 bases at J, with 10 bases between.

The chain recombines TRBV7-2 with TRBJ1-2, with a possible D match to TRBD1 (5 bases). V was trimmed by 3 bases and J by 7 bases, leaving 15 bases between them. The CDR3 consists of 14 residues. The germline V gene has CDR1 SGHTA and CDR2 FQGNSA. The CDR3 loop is CASSFRQGQGGYTF. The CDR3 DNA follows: TGTGCCAGCAGCTTTAGGCAGGGTCAGGGTGGCTACACCTTC.

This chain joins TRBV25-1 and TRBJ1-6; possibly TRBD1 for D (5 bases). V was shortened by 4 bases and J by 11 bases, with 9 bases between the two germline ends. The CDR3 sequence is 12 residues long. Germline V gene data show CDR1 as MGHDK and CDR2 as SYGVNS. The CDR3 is CASSGGVTPLHF. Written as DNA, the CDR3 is TGTGCCAGCAGTGGGGGGGTGACACCCCTCCACTTT.

CDR3 sequence: CSVERGSGGADTQYF. The CDR3 nucleotides are TGCAGCGTTGAAAGGGGGAGCGGCGGAGCAGATACGCAGTATTTT. V is TRBV29-1 and J is TRBJ2-3, with D possibly being TRBD1 (6 bases). The CDR3 sequence is 15 residues long. Germline V gene lookup returns CDR1 SQVTM and CDR2 ANQGSEA. Between the trimmed V and J ends, which lost 2 bases and 4 bases, there was a span of 16 bases.

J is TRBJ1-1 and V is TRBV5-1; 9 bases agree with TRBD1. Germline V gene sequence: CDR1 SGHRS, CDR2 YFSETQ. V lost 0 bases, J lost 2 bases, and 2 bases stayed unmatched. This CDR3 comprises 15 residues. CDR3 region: CASSLEGQGNTEAFF. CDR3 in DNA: TGCGCCAGCAGCTTGGAGGGACAGGGCAACACTGAAGCTTTCTTT.

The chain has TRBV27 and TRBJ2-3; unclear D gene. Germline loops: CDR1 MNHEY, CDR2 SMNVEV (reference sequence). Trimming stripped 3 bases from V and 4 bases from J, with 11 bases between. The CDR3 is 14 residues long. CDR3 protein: CASSLSRYADTQYF. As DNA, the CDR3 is TGTGCCAGCAGTTTGAGCCGGTATGCAGATACGCAGTATTTT.

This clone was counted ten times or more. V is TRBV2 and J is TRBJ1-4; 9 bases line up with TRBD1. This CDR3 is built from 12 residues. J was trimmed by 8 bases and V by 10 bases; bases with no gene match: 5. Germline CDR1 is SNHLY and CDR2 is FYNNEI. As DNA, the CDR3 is TGTGCCACCTCCGGGACAGGGGAAAAACTGTTTTTT. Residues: CATSGTGEKLFF.

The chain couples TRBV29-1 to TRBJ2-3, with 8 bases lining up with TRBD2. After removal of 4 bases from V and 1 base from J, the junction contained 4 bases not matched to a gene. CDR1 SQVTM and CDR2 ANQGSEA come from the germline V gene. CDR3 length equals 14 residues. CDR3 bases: TGCAGCGTTGTAGGGCGGGAGGGCACAGATACGCAGTATTTT. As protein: CSVVGREGTDTQYF.

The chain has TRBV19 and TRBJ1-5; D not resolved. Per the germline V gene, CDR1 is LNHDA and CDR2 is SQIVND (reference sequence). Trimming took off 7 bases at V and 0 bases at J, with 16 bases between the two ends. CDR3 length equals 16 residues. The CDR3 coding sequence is TGTGCCAGTATACCACATGGTCGTCGTAGCAATCAGCCCCAGCATTTT. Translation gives CASIPHGRRSNQPQHF.

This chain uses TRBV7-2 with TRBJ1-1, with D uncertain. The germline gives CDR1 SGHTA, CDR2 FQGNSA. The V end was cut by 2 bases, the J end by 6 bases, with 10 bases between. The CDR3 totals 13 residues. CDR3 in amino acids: CASSLSRVAEAFF. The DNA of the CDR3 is TGTGCCAGCAGCTTATCACGGGTCGCTGAAGCTTTCTTT.

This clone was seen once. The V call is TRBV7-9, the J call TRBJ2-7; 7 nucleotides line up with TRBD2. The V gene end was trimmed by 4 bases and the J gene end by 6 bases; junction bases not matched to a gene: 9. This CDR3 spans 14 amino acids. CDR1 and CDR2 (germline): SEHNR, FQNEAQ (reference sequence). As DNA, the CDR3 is TGTGCCAGCAGCTACGTAGCGGGCTACGGCGAGCAGTACTTC. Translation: CASSYVAGYGEQYF.

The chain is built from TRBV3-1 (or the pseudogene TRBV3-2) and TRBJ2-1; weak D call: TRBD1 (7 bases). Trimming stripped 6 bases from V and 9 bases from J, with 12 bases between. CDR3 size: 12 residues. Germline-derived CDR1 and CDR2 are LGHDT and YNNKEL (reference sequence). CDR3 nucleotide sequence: TGTGCCAGCAGTCACAGGGGAGGTGAGCAGTTCTTC. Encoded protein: CASSHRGGEQFF.

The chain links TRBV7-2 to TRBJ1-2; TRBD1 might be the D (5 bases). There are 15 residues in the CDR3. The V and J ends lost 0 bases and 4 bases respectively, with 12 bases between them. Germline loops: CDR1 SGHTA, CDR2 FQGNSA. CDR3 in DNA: TGTGCCAGCAGCTTAGCGGGTGGGGGACTCTATGGCTACACCTTC. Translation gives CASSLAGGGLYGYTF.